A single sample gave rise to the 10 T cell receptor beta chains below, sequenced in a study of human T cells and chemical hapten exposure. Noted time point: patch test 2, 6 weeks after DPC sensitization. Treatment indicated: therapeutic diphenylcyclopropenone sensitization with weekly scalp DPC. In TCRdb, the RACE reads were re-called with MiXCR into one record per CDR3 protein. The sample lists tens of thousands of distinct CDR3 sequences, 9.4% occurring once. Sequencing used whole blood, obtained in connection with sensitization to the hapten diphenylcyclopropenone (DPC). The receptor source for this set is a man aged 25-45 years with alopecia areata. Some clones in this sample may be carry-over from other donors' samples.

This clonotype was seen ten or more times. The V call is TRBV12-3 or TRBV12-4, the J call TRBJ1-1; D is uncertain. The CDR3 covers 13 residues. The V and J ends lost 3 bases and 4 bases respectively, with 9 bases between them. The CDR3 region has the DNA TGTGCCAGCAGTTTCGTCCGGGGCACTGAAGCTTTCTTT. It specifies CASSFVRGTEAFF.

This clonotype occurred a few times. The chain links TRBV29-1 to TRBJ2-1; D possibly matches TRBD1 or TRBD2 (5 bases each). The CDR3 extends over 13 amino acids. Per the germline V gene, CDR1 is SQVTM and CDR2 is ANQGSEA. Trimming pared 3 bases from V and 4 bases from J, leaving 10 bases between. The CDR3 DNA reads TGCAGCGTTGACCCGGGACCATACAATGAGCAGTTCTTC. Protein product: CSVDPGPYNEQFF.

This clonotype was seen a few times. The chain uses TRBV7-8 and TRBJ2-2; D remains unclear. The CDR3 is 18 amino acids. V was pared by 2 bases and J by 0 bases, with 16 bases between. In germline, CDR1 is SGHVS, CDR2 FQNEAQ. As DNA, the CDR3 is TGTGCCAGCAGCTTAAATTTTATGTCAGCCACGAACACCGGGGAGCTGTTTTTT. Translation: CASSLNFMSATNTGELFF.

The chain recombines TRBV6-6 with TRBJ2-7, with TRBD1 identical over 7 bases. Germline CDR1 MNHNY, CDR2 SVGAGI (reference sequence). The trim removed 6 bases at V and 2 bases at J, leaving 7 bases unmatched. The CDR3 length is 14 residues. CDR3 coding DNA: TGTGCCAGCAGCCCGCCAGACAGGGCCTACGAGCAGTACTTC. Residues: CASSPPDRAYEQYF.

The genes are TRBV4-3 and TRBJ1-2; maybe TRBD1 (6 bases). The CDR3 extends over 15 amino acids. V dropped 0 bases and J dropped 4 bases, with 12 bases sitting between them. Germline CDR1 reads LGHNA; CDR2 reads YSLEER. The CDR3 nucleotides read TGCGCCAGCAGCCAAGAGACAGGAGTCGCCTATGGCTACACCTTC. This sequence encodes CASSQETGVAYGYTF.

This clonotype came up a few times. The genes are TRBV19 and TRBJ2-5; TRBD2 might be the D (5 bases). V was pared by 3 bases and J by 3 bases, with 8 bases between. The CDR3 is 13 amino acids. CDR1 LNHDA and CDR2 SQIVND come from the germline V gene (reference sequence). Here the CDR3 reads CASSIPGKETQYF. The CDR3 bases are TGTGCCAGTAGTATCCCGGGGAAAGAGACCCAGTACTTC.

This clonotype was detected ten times or more. This rearrangement joins TRBV12-3 or TRBV12-4 to TRBJ2-3; D gene uncertain. The CDR3 consists of 18 residues. V lost 1 base, J lost 1 base, and 18 bases lay in between. The CDR3 DNA follows: TGTGCCAGCAGTTTAGGGCGCTTGGCCCCCGAAGGCACAGATACGCAGTATTTT. This sequence encodes CASSLGRLAPEGTDTQYF.

V is TRBV3-1 and J is TRBJ2-1; 9 bases are a match to TRBD2. The germline V gene has CDR1 LGHDT and CDR2 YNNKEL (reference sequence). The ends lost 1 base at V and 8 bases at J; junction bases unmatched: 6. The CDR3 loop spans 15 amino acids. DNA for the CDR3: TGTGCCAGCAGCCAAGGAACTAGCGGGTACGATGAGCAGTTCTTC. This gives the protein CASSQGTSGYDEQFF.

The gene calls are TRBV5-5 and TRBJ2-2; the D call may be TRBD1 or TRBD2 (5 bases each). V was clipped by 4 bases and J by 1 base, with 11 bases between them. In germline, CDR1 is SGHKS, CDR2 YYEKEE (reference sequence). The CDR3 extends over 15 amino acids. In DNA form, the CDR3 reads TGTGCCAGCAGCCTGGGACGACGGAACACCGGGGAGCTGTTTTTT. Its translation is CASSLGRRNTGELFF. Full variable domain (rest looked up from reference TRBV5-5 and TRBJ2-2): DAGVTQSPTHLIKTRGQQVTLRCSPISGHKSVSWYQQVLGQGPQFIFQYYEKEERGRGNFPDRFSARQFPNYSSELNVNALLLGDSALYLCASSLGRRNTGELFFGEGSRLTVL.

There are a few counts of this clonotype. The CDR3 sequence is CASSHQTGNNEQFF. The CDR3 bases are TGTGCCAGCAGCCATCAAACGGGAAACAATGAGCAGTTCTTC. The rearrangement uses TRBV4-2 and TRBJ2-1; D is possibly TRBD2 (5 bases). This CDR3 has 14 amino acids. The V gene's germline CDR1 is LGHNA and CDR2 YNFKEQ. Trimming took off 3 bases at V and 5 bases at J, with 11 bases between the two ends.